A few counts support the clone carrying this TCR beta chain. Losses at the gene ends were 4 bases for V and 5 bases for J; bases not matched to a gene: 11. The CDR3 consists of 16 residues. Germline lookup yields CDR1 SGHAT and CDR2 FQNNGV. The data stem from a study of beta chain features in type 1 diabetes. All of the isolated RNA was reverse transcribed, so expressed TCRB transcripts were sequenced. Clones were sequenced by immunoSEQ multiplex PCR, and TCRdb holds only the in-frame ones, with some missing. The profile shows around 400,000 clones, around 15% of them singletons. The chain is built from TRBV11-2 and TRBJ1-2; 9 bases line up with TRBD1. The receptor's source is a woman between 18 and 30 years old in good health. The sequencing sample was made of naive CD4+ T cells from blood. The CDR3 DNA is TGTGCCAGCAGCTCCGGGACAGGGTCGATCTTTTATGGCTACACCTTC. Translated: CASSSGTGSIFYGYTF.